The following is a T cell receptor (beta chain) sequence with its context. Profiling relied on immunoSEQ multiplex PCR, and the TCRdb table lists in-frame clones only, not all of them. The sample lists 950,000 to 1,100,000 clones; 75% to 80% were seen once. CDR1 LGHNA and CDR2 YNFKEQ come from the germline V gene. Trimming cost V 4 bases and J 6 bases, with 7 bases left between them. This CDR3 has 12 residues. This sample is part of a study of shared clonotypes between healthy human individuals. Overall study: Three plates were used per donor for CD4 naive, three for CD4 memory, two for CD8 naive and one for CD8 memory.

The sequenced sample was memory CD4+ T cells from PBMCs. Subset meaning: CD45RA-negative fraction. V and J are TRBV4-2 and TRBJ2-1; no clear D gene. This sequence was found in a man in his late teens or twenties in good health. Some clones in this sample may be carry-over from other donors' samples. CDR3 nucleotides: TGTGCCAGCAGCCCCCTGGGCAATGAGCAGTTCTTC. Its translation: CASSPLGNEQFF.